The count of the clone carrying this T cell receptor beta chain is one. The data were taken from a study of blood T cell repertoires in COVID-19. The CDR3 totals 15 residues. Trimming pared 2 bases from V and 6 bases from J, leaving 17 bases between. CDR1 and CDR2 (germline): SGHRS, YFSETQ. Authors' data handling: Nucleated cell number was recorded as an estimate derived from reference gene primer amplification. The assay was immunoSEQ multiplex PCR, and TCRdb's table has in-frame clones only and misses some. From that table come the V and J calls and clone size; the DNA was used to work out D and trimming. This sample has about 200,000 clones, with about 88% found just once.

This chain connects TRBV5-1 to TRBJ1-1, with a possible D match to TRBD1 (5 bases). Material: peripheral blood. The origin of this receptor is a woman between 40 and 55 years old with acute or convalescent COVID-19. CDR3 coding DNA: TGCGCCAGCAGCTTCGGCGGGGCCTCGACCCCTGAAGCTTTCTTT. The encoded protein is CASSFGGASTPEAFF.